The clone carrying this T cell receptor (beta chain) turned up a few times. Researchers prepared the TCRbeta library using unique molecular identifiers, the study reports. One entry per CDR3 protein, called by TCRdb with MiXCR from the PCR reads. The sample gives a few hundred thousand distinct CDR3 sequences, about 18% of which show up once; roughly 3.3% is in the top ten. Deletions cut 5 bases from V and 10 bases from J, with 13 bases between. Germline V CDR1 and CDR2: WSHSY, SAAADI. The CDR3 is 12 amino acids. The sample originates from a study of T-cell reconstitution after alpha-beta-depleted transplantation in children.

This receptor was taken from a human donor who donated a stem cell graft to a child with acute lymphoblastic leukemia. Material: PBMCs from the stem cell graft donor, obtained from the stem cell graft. The rearrangement joins TRBV10-2 to TRBJ2-3; D not resolved. CDR3 in DNA: TGCGCCAGCAGTATCGACACCGGGCCGCAGTATTTT. The encoded protein is CASSIDTGPQYF.